Following are 20 T cell receptor beta chains from one sample sequenced in a study of T cell responses to AZD1222 COVID-19 vaccine. Sequencing used immunoSEQ multiplex PCR; TCRdb keeps in-frame clones, though not all of them. The sample contains around 200,000 clones, around 90% of which appear only once. The sequences come from peripheral blood, collected on day 0 of AZD1222 vaccination. The receptors stem from an adult in good health.

The V and J genes are TRBV19 and TRBJ1-5; a possible D gene is TRBD1 (6 bases). This CDR3 region has 18 residues. Between the trimmed V and J ends, which lost 1 base and 7 bases, there was a span of 23 bases. Per germline, CDR1 LNHDA and CDR2 SQIVND (reference sequence). The CDR3 loop reads CASSIGPMRGRFGQPQHF. For the CDR3, the DNA is TGTGCCAGTAGTATAGGGCCAATGCGGGGGCGCTTCGGGCAGCCCCAGCATTTT.

This clone was observed once. J is TRBJ1-1 and V is TRBV28; 7 bases are a match to TRBD1. V was clipped by 6 bases and J by 2 bases; unmatched bases: 9. The germline CDR1 and CDR2 sequences are MDHEN and SYDVKM. The CDR3 extends over 15 amino acids. CDR3 bases: TGTGCCAGCAGCCACCGGGACAGAGTTAACACTGAAGCTTTCTTT. Translating it yields CASSHRDRVNTEAFF.

This sequence joins TRBV28 and TRBJ1-2, with 9 bases matching TRBD1. The CDR3 extends over 12 amino acids. Germline loops: CDR1 MDHEN, CDR2 SYDVKM. Unmatched junction bases numbered 1, after V lost 3 bases and J lost 8 bases. CDR3 residues: CASSLGQGGYTF. The CDR3 region has the DNA TGTGCCAGCAGTTTGGGACAGGGAGGCTACACCTTC.

CDR3 DNA sequence: TGTGCCAGCTCACCACCGGGGCTAGCGGGGATCAATGAGCAGTTCTTC. This encodes CASSPPGLAGINEQFF. The chain recombines TRBV18 with TRBJ2-1, with 9 positions matching TRBD2. Germline V lookup: CDR1 KGHSH, CDR2 LQKENI. Trimming removed 0 bases from V and 6 bases from J; junction bases left unmatched: 6. The CDR3 is made up of 16 amino acids.

The chain uses TRBV4-1 and TRBJ2-7; D might be TRBD1 (7 bases). The CDR3 extends over 18 amino acids. V dropped 0 bases and J dropped 5 bases, with 23 bases sitting between them. The germline V gene has CDR1 MGHRA and CDR2 YSYEKL. For the CDR3, the DNA is TGCGCCAGCAGCCAAGATCGTGGGACTTTTGGGACAGAAGACGAGCAGTACTTC. Translated, it gives CASSQDRGTFGTEDEQYF.

This clone has only one observation. The sample has other DNA sequences that encode this CDR3 too. The V and J genes are TRBV5-6 and TRBJ1-5; D is perhaps TRBD1 (6 bases). V was cut by 1 base and J by 3 bases, with 11 bases left in between. Germline V gene lookup returns CDR1 SGHDT and CDR2 YYEEEE. There are 15 residues in the CDR3. The CDR3 sequence is CASSLYTGNNQPQHF. The CDR3 region has the DNA TGTGCCAGCAGCTTGTATACAGGGAACAATCAGCCCCAGCATTTT.

On this clone: This same CDR3 is encoded by further DNA sequences in the sample. The chain is built from TRBV5-1 and TRBJ2-7; 7 positions agree with TRBD1. Germline CDR1 SGHRS, CDR2 YFSETQ. The CDR3 is made up of 14 amino acids. Trimming removed 3 bases from V and 2 bases from J; junction bases left unmatched: 5. The CDR3 DNA reads as TGCGCCAGCAGCTGGGGGCAGGGGGCCTACGAGCAGTACTTC. Translation gives CASSWGQGAYEQYF.

The chain employs TRBV14 and TRBJ1-1; D is unresolved. CDR1 and CDR2 from the germline V gene are SGHDN and FVKESK. V shed 5 bases and J shed 1 base, with 11 bases lying between them. There are 14 residues in the CDR3. CDR3 sequence (DNA): TGTGCCAGCAGCTTGTACAGTGGGAACACTGAAGCTTTCTTT. Its protein is CASSLYSGNTEAFF.

V usage is TRBV11-2 and J usage is TRBJ1-3, with D tentatively TRBD1 (5 bases). Trimming shortened V by 4 bases and J by 2 bases, and 12 bases separated the two germline ends. Germline V gene sequence: CDR1 SGHAT, CDR2 FQNNGV. The CDR3 extends over 15 amino acids. CDR3: CASSSPLGAGNTIYF. CDR3 bases: TGTGCCAGCAGCTCCCCGTTAGGGGCTGGAAACACCATATATTTT.

As for this clone: The same CDR3 also results from other DNA sequences found in this sample. V is TRBV3-1 (or the pseudogene TRBV3-2) and J is TRBJ2-5; D gene uncertain. The V end lost 1 base, the J end lost 5 bases, and 5 bases lay between the germline ends. Per the germline V gene, CDR1 is LGHDT and CDR2 is YNNKEL (reference sequence). The CDR3 consists of 12 residues. In DNA, the CDR3 is TGTGCCAGCAGCCAAGCCGCGGAGACCCAGTACTTC. Amino acids: CASSQAAETQYF.

The chain uses TRBV29-1 and TRBJ2-6; D unresolved. Trimming cost V 6 bases and J 0 bases, with 3 bases left between them. Germline V gene lookup returns CDR1 SQVTM and CDR2 ANQGSEA. The CDR3 sequence is 12 residues long. The CDR3 is CSVISGANVLTF. CDR3 DNA sequence: TGCAGCGTGATCTCTGGGGCCAACGTCCTGACTTTC.

The chain employs TRBV6-2 or TRBV6-3 and TRBJ2-5; TRBD2 matches 15 bases. Germline lookup yields CDR1 MNHEY and CDR2 SVGEGT. The V and J ends lost 7 bases and 2 bases, in that order; junction bases with no gene match: 5. The CDR3 has 16 amino acids. CDR3 protein: CASTPGLAGGQETQYF. DNA of the CDR3: TGTGCCAGCACCCCGGGACTAGCGGGGGGACAAGAGACCCAGTACTTC.

This rearrangement joins TRBV14 to TRBJ2-7; 7 bases align to TRBD1. The length of the CDR3 is 13 residues. With 4 bases clipped from V and 5 bases from J, the junction kept 5 bases outside the gene matches. CDR1 is SGHDN, CDR2 FVKESK, per germline. As DNA, the CDR3 is TGTGCCAGCAGCCTACAGGGGTTCAACGAGCAGTACTTC. It codes for CASSLQGFNEQYF.

This clone appeared a single time. The rearrangement joins TRBV5-1 to TRBJ2-1; the match to TRBD2 covers 7 bases. Per germline, CDR1 SGHRS and CDR2 YFSETQ. The CDR3 runs to 15 residues. The ends lost 0 bases at V and 7 bases at J; junction bases unmatched: 7. Here the CDR3 DNA reads TGCGCCAGCAGCTTGGATAGGACTAGTTGGAATGAGCAGTTCTTC. It codes for CASSLDRTSWNEQFF.

The chain joins TRBV5-1 to TRBJ2-5; 7 bases line up with TRBD1. Germline CDR1 is SGHRS and CDR2 is YFSETQ. The V and J ends lost 3 bases and 5 bases, in that order; junction bases with no gene match: 10. The CDR3 is made up of 15 amino acids. CDR3 residues: CASSSFPGQQETQYF. CDR3 nucleotide sequence: TGCGCCAGCAGCTCCTTCCCGGGACAGCAGGAGACCCAGTACTTC.

The V gene is TRBV28, the J gene TRBJ2-6; weak D call: TRBD1 (7 bases). Germline loops: CDR1 MDHEN, CDR2 SYDVKM. Trimming cost V 4 bases and J 2 bases, with 18 bases left between them. The CDR3 runs 18 residues. The CDR3: CASSYGQARGAGANVLTF. The CDR3 coding sequence is TGTGCCAGCAGTTACGGACAGGCAAGGGGGGCTGGGGCCAACGTCCTGACTTTC.

The V call is TRBV19, the J call TRBJ1-1; TRBD1 matches at 8 bases. This CDR3 spans 15 amino acids. Germline values: CDR1 LNHDA, CDR2 SQIVND (reference sequence). The V segment lost 4 bases and the J segment 0 bases; nucleotides outside the gene matches: 4. CDR3 DNA: TGTGCCAGTAGTACAGGGGGCCCGCTGAACACTGAAGCTTTCTTT. This gives the protein CASSTGGPLNTEAFF.

The gene calls are TRBV11-2 and TRBJ2-2; TRBD1 matches at 7 bases. V was pared by 5 bases and J by 2 bases, with 5 bases of the junction left unmatched. Germline assignment: CDR1 SGHAT and CDR2 FQNNGV. The CDR3 spans 15 residues. The CDR3 loop is CASSPQGINTGELFF. In nucleotides, the CDR3 is TGTGCCAGCAGCCCACAGGGGATTAACACCGGGGAGCTGTTTTTT.

The chain recombines TRBV3-1 (or the pseudogene TRBV3-2) with TRBJ2-5; a weak D match, TRBD2 (6 bases). V shed 4 bases and J shed 1 base, with 22 bases lying between them. The CDR3 is made up of 18 amino acids. Germline V gives CDR1 LGHDT, CDR2 YNNKEL (reference sequence). The CDR3 protein is CASSRARGWEVIQETQYF. In DNA form, the CDR3 reads TGTGCCAGCAGCCGCGCCAGAGGGTGGGAGGTCATCCAAGAGACCCAGTACTTC.

CDR3 loop: CASSVATGWSPEAFF. CDR3 DNA sequence: TGTGCCAGCAGCGTAGCGACAGGGTGGAGCCCTGAAGCTTTCTTT. The rearrangement links TRBV9 to TRBJ1-1, with TRBD1 identical over 7 bases. V dropped 0 bases and J dropped 6; count of bases not matched to a gene: 8. CDR3 length: 15 residues. Germline CDR1 and CDR2: SGDLS and YYNGEE.